The 29 T cell receptor beta chains below were found in one sample sequenced in a study of blood T cell repertoires in COVID-19. Data came from immunoSEQ multiplex PCR; TCRdb stores just in-frame clones and leaves some out. The table includes about 260,000 clones, 75% to 90% detected once. Sequencing was performed on peripheral blood. These receptors originate from a woman between 40 and 55 years old who had recovered from COVID-19.

The CDR3 region has the DNA TGTGCCAGCAGTCCCCCCCGACAGGGGGGTCTCACTGAAGCTTTCTTT. Its protein is CASSPPRQGGLTEAFF. The rearrangement joins TRBV25-1 to TRBJ1-1, with 9 bases aligning to TRBD1. The CDR3 is 16 residues long. Trimming took 5 bases from V and 4 from J; bases not matched to a gene: 11. The germline V gene has CDR1 MGHDK and CDR2 SYGVNS.

The gene calls are TRBV5-1 and TRBJ2-7; no firm D call. Germline-derived CDR1 and CDR2 are SGHRS and YFSETQ. The V gene lost 1 base and the J gene lost 2 bases, with 10 bases spanning the gap. The CDR3 runs to 14 residues. The CDR3: CASSLYTGTYEQYF. The CDR3 DNA sequence: TGCGCCAGCAGCTTGTATACCGGTACCTACGAGCAGTACTTC. Filled out from reference TRBV5-1 and TRBJ2-7, the complete variable domain reads KAGVTQTPRYLIKTRGQQVTLSCSPISGHRSVSWYQQTPGQGLQFLFEYFSETQRNKGNFPGRFSGRQFSNSRSEMNVSTLELGDSALYLCASSLYTGTYEQYFGPGTRLTVT.

This rearrangement joins TRBV5-1 to TRBJ2-1; perhaps TRBD2 as D (5 bases). The CDR3 is 15 amino acids. Per germline, CDR1 SGHRS and CDR2 YFSETQ. Trimming removed 4 bases from V and 3 bases from J, with 14 bases in between. DNA for the CDR3: TGCGCCAGCAGCCGAGGGTGGTCTAACTACAATGAGCAGTTCTTC. It is translated as CASSRGWSNYNEQFF.

J is TRBJ1-3 and V is TRBV12-5, with D unresolved. The germline CDR1 and CDR2 sequences are LGHNT and FRNRAP. Trimming shortened V by 7 bases and J by 4 bases, and 11 bases separated the two germline ends. This CDR3 has 13 amino acids. The CDR3 protein is CASVLDLGNTIYF. For the CDR3, the DNA is TGTGCTAGTGTTCTCGACTTAGGAAACACCATATATTTT. The whole variable domain, filled in from reference TRBV12-5 and TRBJ1-3, reads DARVTQTPRHKVTEMGQEVTMRCQPILGHNTVFWYRQTMMQGLELLAYFRNRAPLDDSGMPKDRFSAEMPDATLATLKIQPSEPRDSAVYFCASVLDLGNTIYFGEGSWLTVV.

The V and J genes are TRBV27 and TRBJ1-4; D is unclear. This CDR3 comprises 15 residues. In germline, CDR1 is MNHEY, CDR2 SMNVEV (reference sequence). The V and J ends lost 6 bases and 0 bases respectively, with 11 bases between them. Written as DNA, the CDR3 is TGTGCCAGCAGCGCTTGGACTGCAACTAATGAAAAACTGTTTTTT. It specifies CASSAWTATNEKLFF.

J is TRBJ2-5 and V is TRBV19, with TRBD2 matching 12 bases. V lost 3 bases to trimming and J lost 9 bases; unmatched junction nucleotides: 2. The CDR3 contains 13 residues. The germline CDR1 and CDR2 sequences are LNHDA and SQIVND (reference sequence). CDR3 amino acids: CASSIGLAGSQYF. The CDR3 bases are TGTGCCAGTAGTATTGGACTAGCGGGGTCCCAGTACTTC. Full variable domain (remainder filled in from reference TRBV19 and TRBJ2-5): DGGITQSPKYLFRKEGQNVTLSCEQNLNHDAMYWYRQDPGQGLRLIYYSQIVNDFQKGDIAEGYSVSREKKESFPLTVTSAQKNPTAFYLCASSIGLAGSQYFGPGTRLLVL.

V is TRBV6-1 and J is TRBJ2-7; 10 nucleotides line up with TRBD1. Per germline, CDR1 MNHNS and CDR2 SASEGT. The ends lost 0 bases at V and 3 bases at J; junction bases unmatched: 2. This CDR3 region has 15 residues. The CDR3 is CASSEADRGHYEQYF. DNA for the CDR3: TGTGCCAGCAGTGAAGCCGACAGGGGGCACTACGAGCAGTACTTC.

The V gene is TRBV11-2, the J gene TRBJ1-1, with D uncertain. This CDR3 contains 13 residues. The V gene's germline CDR1 is SGHAT and CDR2 FQNNGV. Deletions cut 5 bases from V and 0 bases from J, with 7 bases between. For the CDR3, the DNA is TGTGCCAGCAGCCCCAAATTGAACACTGAAGCTTTCTTT. Encoded protein: CASSPKLNTEAFF.

This chain connects TRBV5-1 to TRBJ2-7; 7 nucleotides match TRBD1. Per the germline V gene, CDR1 is SGHRS and CDR2 is YFSETQ. This CDR3 is built from 15 residues. The V and J ends lost 4 bases and 3 bases, in that order; junction bases with no gene match: 10. This chain's CDR3 is CASSTLPGQIYEQYF. CDR3 nucleotides: TGCGCCAGCAGCACTTTACCGGGACAGATCTACGAGCAGTACTTC.

The chain is built from TRBV7-9 and TRBJ1-3; maybe TRBD1 (5 bases). Germline loops: CDR1 SEHNR, CDR2 FQNEAQ (reference sequence). The CDR3 is made up of 16 amino acids. The germline V and J ends were trimmed by 1 base and 4 bases, with 14 bases remaining between them. The chain's CDR3 is CASSLVYGHLGNTIYF. CDR3 DNA sequence: TGTGCCAGCAGCTTAGTCTACGGACACCTCGGAAACACCATATATTTT. The whole variable domain, remainder taken from reference TRBV7-9 and TRBJ1-3, is DTGVSQNPRHKITKRGQNVTFRCDPISEHNRLYWYRQTLGQGPEFLTYFQNEAQLEKSRLLSDRFSAERPKGSFSTLEIQRTEQGDSAMYLCASSLVYGHLGNTIYFGEGSWLTVV.

This clone has a single count. The gene calls are TRBV18 and TRBJ1-6; D ambiguous. Germline V gene sequence: CDR1 KGHSH, CDR2 LQKENI. V was clipped by 6 bases and J by 8 bases, with 17 bases between them. The CDR3 length is 15 residues. CDR3 sequence reads: CASSLTPELDSPLHF. CDR3 DNA sequence: TGTGCCAGCTCCCTGACACCCGAACTCGATTCACCCCTCCACTTT.

V usage is TRBV5-1 and J usage is TRBJ1-2; tentative D call: TRBD1 (6 bases). CDR3 length: 12 residues. The V and J ends lost 7 bases and 6 bases respectively, with 13 bases between them. CDR1 SGHRS and CDR2 YFSETQ come from the germline V gene. The CDR3 is CASSINRDGYTF. CDR3 DNA: TGCGCCAGCTCAATTAACAGGGATGGCTACACCTTC.

The chain carries TRBV6-2 or TRBV6-3 and TRBJ2-3, with 9 bases that match TRBD1. The V gene's germline CDR1 is MNHEY and CDR2 SVGEGT. The length of the CDR3 is 14 residues. The J segment lost 4 bases and the V segment lost 4 bases, leaving 3 bases of the junction unmatched. The CDR3 loop reads CASSWTGEADTQYF. DNA of the CDR3: TGTGCCAGCAGTTGGACAGGGGAAGCAGATACGCAGTATTTT.

The CDR3 here is CASSSAGTGVGYTF. In DNA form, the CDR3 reads TGTGCCAGCAGCTCCGCCGGGACAGGGGTCGGCTACACCTTC. The V gene is TRBV5-5, the J gene TRBJ1-2; 10 bases agree with TRBD1. V was clipped by 3 bases and J by 8 bases; unmatched bases: 7. The germline V gene encodes CDR1 SGHKS and CDR2 YYEKEE (reference sequence). This CDR3 has 14 residues.

The chain couples TRBV11-2 to TRBJ2-7; the D is unclear. The germline CDR1 and CDR2 sequences are SGHAT and FQNNGV. The CDR3 totals 10 residues. Trimming pared 4 bases from V and 4 bases from J, leaving 2 bases between. CDR3 nucleotide sequence: TGTGCCAGCAGCTCTTACGAGCAGTACTTC. Its translation: CASSSYEQYF.

This clone was seen once. The chain links TRBV28 to TRBJ2-5; D is unclear. The germline V and J ends were trimmed by 7 bases and 2 bases, with 11 bases remaining between them. CDR3 length equals 13 residues. Germline CDR1 is MDHEN and CDR2 is SYDVKM. CDR3 DNA sequence: TGTGCCAGCACGGCCAGGCCACAAGAGACCCAGTACTTC. Amino acid sequence: CASTARPQETQYF. Combining the CDR3 with reference TRBV28 and TRBJ2-5 gives the whole variable domain DVKVTQSSRYLVKRTGEKVFLECVQDMDHENMFWYRQDPGLGLRLIYFSYDVKMKEKGDIPEGYSVSREKKERFSLILESASTNQTSMYLCASTARPQETQYFGPGTRLLVL.

J is TRBJ1-4 and V is TRBV9; no clear D. CDR1 SGDLS and CDR2 YYNGEE come from the germline V gene. The CDR3 has 15 amino acids. Trimming shortened V by 4 bases and J by 3 bases, and 13 bases separated the two germline ends. The CDR3 nucleotides are TGTGCCAGCAGCCCAGTGGAGGGTGCTAATGAAAAACTGTTTTTT. Residues: CASSPVEGANEKLFF.

The chain uses TRBV5-1 and TRBJ2-5; 8 bases align to TRBD1. The CDR3 is made up of 16 amino acids. From germline, CDR1 is SGHRS and CDR2 YFSETQ. V dropped 5 bases and J dropped 2; count of bases not matched to a gene: 11. The CDR3 reads CASSPLRDRPQETQYF. CDR3 DNA sequence: TGCGCCAGCAGTCCTCTCCGGGACAGGCCTCAAGAGACCCAGTACTTC.

This clone was recorded only once. The chain employs TRBV30 and TRBJ2-7; TRBD1 agrees at 8 bases. This CDR3 has 14 residues. Germline lookup yields CDR1 GTSNPN and CDR2 SVGIG (reference sequence). The V and J ends lost 1 base and 1 base, in that order; junction bases with no gene match: 3. CDR3 sequence reads: CAWSADRGSYEQYF. CDR3 nucleotides: TGTGCCTGGAGTGCAGACAGGGGATCCTACGAGCAGTACTTC.

The chain links TRBV29-1 to TRBJ1-4; D is ambiguous. The CDR3 length is 13 residues. Between the trimmed V and J ends, which lost 4 bases and 5 bases, there was a span of 11 bases. Germline-derived CDR1 and CDR2 are SQVTM and ANQGSEA. The CDR3 bases are TGCAGCGTTGCTCTGTCGGGGAATGAAAAACTGTTTTTT. Translated: CSVALSGNEKLFF.

The chain is built from TRBV10-1 and TRBJ1-5; 10 positions match TRBD1. Looked up from germline, CDR1 is WNHNN and CDR2 is SYGVQD (reference sequence). This CDR3 has 19 amino acids. V was pared by 5 bases and J by 0 bases, with 13 bases of the junction left unmatched. The CDR3 sequence is CASSKYDRGPFFSNQPQHF. The CDR3 DNA is TGCGCCAGCAGTAAGTATGACAGGGGGCCGTTTTTTAGCAATCAGCCCCAGCATTTT.

This chain connects TRBV29-1 to TRBJ1-1, with D uncertain. Per the germline V gene, CDR1 is SQVTM and CDR2 is ANQGSEA. This CDR3 is built from 14 residues. Trimming cost V 4 bases and J 0 bases, with 12 bases left between them. This CDR3 is CSVVPADVNTEAFF. CDR3 nucleotide sequence: TGCAGCGTTGTTCCCGCGGATGTGAACACTGAAGCTTTCTTT.

J is TRBJ1-6 and V is TRBV30; D ambiguous. The CDR3 extends over 13 amino acids. Germline V gene data show CDR1 as GTSNPN and CDR2 as SVGIG (reference sequence). The germline V and J ends were trimmed by 0 bases and 10 bases, with 10 bases remaining between them. The CDR3 nucleotides read TGTGCCTGGAGTGTAGGAGGGAGATCACCCCTCCACTTT. It translates to CAWSVGGRSPLHF.

This chain connects TRBV27 to TRBJ2-5; D not resolved. Looked up from germline, CDR1 is MNHEY and CDR2 is SMNVEV (reference sequence). Trimming left V 5 bases short and J 2 bases short, with 9 bases between. The CDR3 consists of 13 residues. Here the CDR3 DNA reads TGTGCCAGCAGTCCCCTGCGACAAGAGACCCAGTACTTC. This encodes CASSPLRQETQYF.

This rearrangement joins TRBV5-1 to TRBJ2-7, with no clear D. CDR1 is SGHRS and CDR2 is YFSETQ in the germline V gene. The CDR3 runs 15 residues. The ends were cut back, 0 bases at V and 8 bases at J, with 18 bases in the middle. CDR3 DNA sequence: TGCGCCAGCAGCTTGGAATACACGTCAACTACGAAGCAGTACTTC. Protein product: CASSLEYTSTTKQYF.

The CDR3, as DNA: TGTGCCAGCAGCTCCCGGGGGAACACTGAAGCTTTCTTT. Its protein product is CASSSRGNTEAFF. The rearrangement uses TRBV11-2 and TRBJ1-1; D is unresolved. The CDR3 sequence is 13 residues long. CDR1 is SGHAT, CDR2 FQNNGV, per germline. Trimming shortened V by 4 bases and J by 1 base, and 7 bases separated the two germline ends.

This rearrangement joins TRBV4-1 to TRBJ2-3; 7 bases are shared with TRBD1. This CDR3 is built from 19 residues. Germline V gives CDR1 MGHRA, CDR2 YSYEKL. With 3 bases clipped from V and 2 bases from J, the junction kept 17 bases outside the gene matches. This CDR3 is CASSHGKAAGDRFTDTQYF. CDR3 DNA sequence: TGCGCCAGCAGCCATGGTAAAGCAGCCGGGGACAGATTCACAGATACGCAGTATTTT.

The V and J genes are TRBV7-3 and TRBJ2-1, with a tentative D call TRBD2 (6 bases). The CDR3 is 12 amino acids. CDR1 and CDR2 (germline): SGHTA, FQGTGA. V lost 7 bases to trimming and J lost 8 bases, with 12 bases between them. CDR3 in DNA: TGTGCCAGCAACAACGGGGGACATGAGCAGTTCTTC. It encodes CASNNGGHEQFF.

This clone was observed a few times. This sequence joins TRBV6-4 and TRBJ1-2, with a weak D call TRBD1 (5 bases). Germline CDR1 MRHNA, CDR2 SNTAGT. The germline V and J ends were trimmed by 2 bases and 7 bases, with 17 bases remaining between them. The CDR3 length is 15 residues. The DNA for the CDR3 is TGTGCCAGCAGTGACCGGGGCCTCGGGGGAGGTGGCTACACCTTC. This translates into CASSDRGLGGGGYTF.